This T cell receptor (beta chain) appears in the sequencing data of a study of early T cells in non-severe SARS-CoV-2 infection. Individually, cDNA molecules had unique molecular identifiers attached to them. One entry per CDR3 protein, called by TCRdb with MiXCR from the 5' RACE reads. Counted here are approximately 65,000 distinct CDR3 sequences, under 13% occurring once; the ten biggest clones make up around 6.4%. This clonotype was detected only a few times. Germline assignment: CDR1 SGHRS and CDR2 YFSETQ. Trimming pared 7 bases from V and 3 bases from J, leaving 11 bases between. This CDR3 is 13 amino acids long.

The source is an adult who was a healthcare worker with PCR-confirmed SARS-CoV-2 infection or an uninfected control (not recorded which). The rearrangement links TRBV5-1 to TRBJ2-1; either TRBD1 or TRBD2 may supply D (5 bases each). Sequencing was performed on whole blood. CDR3 DNA sequence: TGCGCCAGCTGGGGGATAGGCTACAATGAGCAGTTCTTC. This encodes CASWGIGYNEQFF. Full variable domain (remainder filled in from reference TRBV5-1 and TRBJ2-1): KAGVTQTPRYLIKTRGQQVTLSCSPISGHRSVSWYQQTPGQGLQFLFEYFSETQRNKGNFPGRFSGRQFSNSRSEMNVSTLELGDSALYLCASWGIGYNEQFFGPGTRLTVL.